These 21 T cell receptor beta chains were all obtained from the same sample, sequenced in a study of cytomegalovirus exposure and HLA in healthy donors. Primers for the PCR totalled 60 Vbeta and 13 Jbeta. This table comes from immunoSEQ multiplex PCR, and its TCRdb copy is limited to in-frame clones, with some not included. There are 90,000 to 95,000 clones in the sample; roughly 78% occur only once, and 4% to 5.5% lies in the top ten. The sequenced sample was PBMCs. The receptor set was obtained from a male donor in good health and CMV-seropositive.

The genes are TRBV6-1 and TRBJ1-1; D is possibly TRBD1 (6 bases). V lost 7 bases and J lost 5, with 17 bases in between. Germline-derived CDR1 and CDR2 are MNHNS and SASEGT. The CDR3 is made up of 14 amino acids. CDR3 sequence reads: CASTMTGTKTEAFF. CDR3 nucleotides: TGTGCCAGCACTATGACAGGTACGAAGACTGAAGCTTTCTTT.

The chain combines TRBV6-5 with TRBJ2-1, with a tentative D call TRBD2 (5 bases). This CDR3 comprises 14 residues. V was trimmed by 0 bases and J by 5 bases, leaving 8 bases between them. The germline CDR1 and CDR2 sequences are MNHEY and SVGAGI. CDR3 sequence (DNA): TGTGCCAGCAGTTACTCCAGCGGCCACAATGAGCAGTTCTTC. This encodes CASSYSSGHNEQFF.

This clone showed up just once. The chain uses TRBV25-1 and TRBJ2-5; 7 bases map to TRBD1. CDR3 size: 14 residues. Per the germline V gene, CDR1 is MGHDK and CDR2 is SYGVNS. V shed 0 bases and J 5 bases; nucleotides not matched to a gene: 3. The CDR3 is CASSEYKTGETQYF. The CDR3 DNA reads as TGTGCCAGCAGTGAATATAAGACAGGGGAGACCCAGTACTTC. The entire variable domain, with the rest obtained from reference TRBV25-1 and TRBJ2-5, is as follows: EADIYQTPRYLVIGTGKKITLECSQTMGHDKMYWYQQDPGMELHLIHYSYGVNSTEKGDLSSESTVSRIRTEHFPLTLESARPSHTSQYLCASSEYKTGETQYFGPGTRLLVL.

V gene TRBV19 combines with J gene TRBJ2-1, with TRBD2 matching over 10 bases. The CDR3 runs to 15 residues. Germline CDR1 is LNHDA and CDR2 is SQIVND (reference sequence). V was pared by 7 bases and J by 5 bases, with 8 bases of the junction left unmatched. The CDR3 bases are TGTGCCAGTAAAGAAAGCGGGAGGGGCCACAATGAGCAGTTCTTC. Encoded protein: CASKESGRGHNEQFF.

V is TRBV9 and J is TRBJ1-1; maybe TRBD1 (5 bases). The CDR3 is 15 amino acids. CDR1 SGDLS and CDR2 YYNGEE come from the germline V gene. V was shortened by 3 bases and J by 0 bases, with 12 bases between the two germline ends. The DNA of the CDR3 is TGTGCCAGCAGCGCTTTGACCAGGGTGAACACTGAAGCTTTCTTT. This gives the protein CASSALTRVNTEAFF.

The rearrangement joins TRBV5-1 to TRBJ2-3; possibly TRBD2 for D (5 bases). This CDR3 has 14 residues. The germline V gene has CDR1 SGHRS and CDR2 YFSETQ. V was clipped by 6 bases and J by 0 bases, with 11 bases between them. CDR3 nucleotides: TGCGCCAGCACAGCGGAGGCTAGCACAGATACGCAGTATTTT. It yields the protein CASTAEASTDTQYF.

This clone is a singleton in its sample. The rearrangement joins TRBV7-9 to TRBJ1-2; D uncertain. The CDR3 contains 17 residues. Germline CDR1 SEHNR, CDR2 FQNEAQ (reference sequence). Trimming left V 4 bases short and J 5 bases short, with 23 bases between. CDR3 residues: CASSSQNTVRAGYGYTF. The CDR3 nucleotides are TGTGCCAGCAGCTCCCAAAACACAGTCCGGGCGGGGTATGGCTACACCTTC.

The V call is TRBV5-1, the J call TRBJ2-2; D may be TRBD1 (5 bases). Trimming removed 4 bases from V and 6 bases from J, with 25 bases in between. In germline, CDR1 is SGHRS, CDR2 YFSETQ. This CDR3 contains 18 residues. As DNA, the CDR3 is TGCGCCAGCAGCCCGGACACGGTCGTCAACCAAGTATCCGGGGAGCTGTTTTTT. It is translated as CASSPDTVVNQVSGELFF.

This chain connects TRBV5-1 to TRBJ2-5; 7 bases line up with TRBD2. Germline trimming cut 3 bases from V and 3 bases from J; bases unmatched to any gene: 8. CDR1 and CDR2 from the germline V gene are SGHRS and YFSETQ. The CDR3 has 15 amino acids. CDR3 sequence (DNA): TGCGCCAGCAGCTGGGGGGGAGGCCCAAAAGAGACCCAGTACTTC. It translates to CASSWGGGPKETQYF.

The chain carries TRBV10-2 and TRBJ2-5; 9 bases line up with TRBD2. Trimming took 1 base from V and 7 from J; bases not matched to a gene: 4. Germline V gene data show CDR1 as WSHSY and CDR2 as SAAADI. This CDR3 is built from 14 residues. The chain's CDR3 is CASSEWASGTTQYF. CDR3 sequence (DNA): TGCGCCAGCAGTGAGTGGGCTAGCGGGACGACCCAGTACTTC.

The V call is TRBV5-4, the J call TRBJ1-1; D perhaps matches TRBD1 (5 bases). CDR3 length: 16 residues. V lost 3 bases, J lost 1 base, and 16 bases lay in between. The germline CDR1 and CDR2 sequences are SGHNT and YYREEE (reference sequence). The CDR3 loop reads CASSSPDSLKNTEAFF. Here the CDR3 DNA reads TGTGCCAGCAGCTCACCTGACAGCCTCAAGAACACTGAAGCTTTCTTT.

This chain connects TRBV6-4 to TRBJ2-1, with TRBD2 matching 7 bases. Unmatched junction bases numbered 6, after V lost 2 bases and J lost 5 bases. CDR1 and CDR2 from the germline V gene are MRHNA and SNTAGT. The CDR3 has 15 residues. CDR3 sequence reads: CASSDRGGSNNEQFF. CDR3 DNA: TGTGCCAGCAGTGACAGAGGCGGGAGTAACAATGAGCAGTTCTTC.

The V call is TRBV5-1, the J call TRBJ2-1, with D possibly TRBD2 on 7 matching bases. The ends were cut back, 3 bases at V and 5 bases at J, with 15 bases in the middle. Germline loops: CDR1 SGHRS, CDR2 YFSETQ. The CDR3 is made up of 15 amino acids. The CDR3 protein is CASSWVRGHNNEQFF. CDR3 bases: TGCGCCAGCAGCTGGGTGCGGGGGCATAACAATGAGCAGTTCTTC.

By share, this clone ranks as medium-sized. CDR3 sequence: CASSYRVFSSPLHF. The CDR3 nucleotides are TGTGCCAGCAGTTACCGGGTCTTCAGCTCACCCCTCCACTTT. The chain is built from TRBV6-5 and TRBJ1-6; no reliable D call. Germline CDR1 reads MNHEY; CDR2 reads SVGAGI. The germline V and J ends were trimmed by 2 bases and 10 bases, with 12 bases remaining between them. This CDR3 has 14 residues.

Concerning this clone itself: This sample includes further DNA sequences coding for the same CDR3. The chain uses TRBV18 and TRBJ2-7; the D is unclear. Germline V gene lookup returns CDR1 KGHSH and CDR2 LQKENI. V shed 3 bases and J shed 0 bases, with 3 bases lying between them. The CDR3 runs to 12 residues. For the CDR3, the DNA is TGTGCCAGCTCACCTAGCTCCTACGAGCAGTACTTC. Encoded protein: CASSPSSYEQYF.

The chain joins TRBV5-4 to TRBJ2-3, with 7 positions matching TRBD1. The CDR3 totals 16 residues. J was trimmed by 3 bases and V by 4 bases; bases with no gene match: 11. Germline V gene sequence: CDR1 SGHNT, CDR2 YYREEE (reference sequence). The CDR3 bases are TGTGCCAGCAGCAGACAGGGATGGGTTTCAACAGATACGCAGTATTTT. Protein: CASSRQGWVSTDTQYF.

This chain joins TRBV7-9 and TRBJ1-2, with D possibly being TRBD1 (6 bases). V gave up 5 bases and J gave up 7 bases, with 23 bases separating them. Per the germline V gene, CDR1 is SEHNR and CDR2 is FQNEAQ (reference sequence). This CDR3 has 16 amino acids. CDR3 sequence (DNA): TGTGCCAGCAGCGAGAACCAGGGGCTCCGAGGGGGTGGCTACACCTTC. Amino acids: CASSENQGLRGGGYTF. The whole variable domain, remainder taken from reference TRBV7-9 and TRBJ1-2, is DTGVSQNPRHKITKRGQNVTFRCDPISEHNRLYWYRQTLGQGPEFLTYFQNEAQLEKSRLLSDRFSAERPKGSFSTLEIQRTEQGDSAMYLCASSENQGLRGGGYTFGSGTRLTVV.

This chain links TRBV5-5 with TRBJ2-1; D remains ambiguous. This CDR3 has 15 amino acids. Germline V gene sequence: CDR1 SGHKS, CDR2 YYEKEE (reference sequence). The V gene lost 2 bases and the J gene lost 0 bases, with 9 bases spanning the gap. The CDR3 sequence is CASSLQPPSYNEQFF. CDR3 DNA: TGTGCCAGCAGCTTACAGCCCCCCTCCTACAATGAGCAGTTCTTC. Full variable domain (missing parts from reference TRBV5-5 and TRBJ2-1): DAGVTQSPTHLIKTRGQQVTLRCSPISGHKSVSWYQQVLGQGPQFIFQYYEKEERGRGNFPDRFSARQFPNYSSELNVNALLLGDSALYLCASSLQPPSYNEQFFGPGTRLTVL.

The chain is built from TRBV15 and TRBJ2-3; D uncertain. Germline loops: CDR1 LNHNV, CDR2 YYDKDF (reference sequence). The CDR3 covers 13 residues. The V and J ends lost 8 bases and 2 bases respectively, with 11 bases between them. The CDR3 here is CATSPSYTDTQYF. In DNA, the CDR3 is TGTGCCACCTCCCCCTCTTACACAGATACGCAGTATTTT.

The chain couples TRBV21-1 to TRBJ1-4; TRBD1 is the table's D call, not checked against the DNA. TRBV21-1 is termed a pseudogene. CDR3 length equals 13 residues. DNA of the CDR3: TGTGCCAGAAGGGGGTCTGCTAATGAAAAACTGTTTTTT. This gives the protein CARRGSANEKLFF.

This clone was found a few times. Other DNA sequences in this sample translate to the same CDR3. The CDR3 nucleotides are TGTGCCAGCAGCTTCTCAGGGGTTCTCTACGAGCAGTACTTC. The encoded protein is CASSFSGVLYEQYF. The chain has TRBV11-2 and TRBJ2-7, with TRBD1 as a possible D gene (6 bases). Germline CDR1 reads SGHAT; CDR2 reads FQNNGV. This CDR3 spans 14 amino acids. The V gene lost 3 bases and the J gene lost 3 bases, with 12 bases spanning the gap.